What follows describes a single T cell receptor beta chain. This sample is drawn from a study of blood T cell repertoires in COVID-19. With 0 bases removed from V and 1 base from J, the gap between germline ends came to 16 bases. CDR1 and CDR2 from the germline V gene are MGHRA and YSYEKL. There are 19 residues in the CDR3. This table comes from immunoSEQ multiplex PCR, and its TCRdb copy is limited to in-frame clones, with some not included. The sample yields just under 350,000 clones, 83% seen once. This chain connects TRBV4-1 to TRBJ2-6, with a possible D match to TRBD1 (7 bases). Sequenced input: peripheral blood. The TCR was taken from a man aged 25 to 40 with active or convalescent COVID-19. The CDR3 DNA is TGCGCCAGCAGCCAAGATCGGGAGTTCAGGGGGTCTGGGGCCAACGTCCTGACTTTC. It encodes CASSQDREFRGSGANVLTF.